The 12 T cell receptor beta chains below were found in one sample sequenced in a study of shared clonotypes between healthy human individuals. This table comes from immunoSEQ multiplex PCR, and its TCRdb copy is limited to in-frame clones, with some not included. Of a few million clones in the sample, roughly 92% were seen once. Sequencing was done on a sample of naive CD4+ T cells sorted from blood. Subset indicated: CD45RA+ positively selected. The receptors were gathered from a man younger than 35 in good health.

Note on this clone: Other DNA sequences in this specimen translate into the identical CDR3. The chain carries TRBV6-5 and TRBJ1-1, with 8 bases fitting TRBD1. Per germline, CDR1 MNHEY and CDR2 SVGAGI. With V trimmed by 2 bases and J by 7 bases, 3 bases remained unmatched. This CDR3 comprises 13 residues. The CDR3 here is CASSYPGTGEAFF. In DNA, the CDR3 is TGTGCCAGCAGTTACCCCGGGACAGGTGAAGCTTTCTTT.

The chain carries TRBV10-3 and TRBJ1-2; 7 bases align to TRBD1. Trimming cost V 8 bases and J 5 bases; bases outside gene matches: 8. The CDR3 length is 13 residues. Germline CDR1 is ENHRY and CDR2 is SYGVKD. The CDR3, as DNA: TGTGCCATCTTCCAGGGGGGACCTTATGGCTACACCTTC. Its protein is CAIFQGGPYGYTF.

This chain connects TRBV2 to TRBJ1-4; D call uncertain. Germline V CDR1 and CDR2: SNHLY, FYNNEI. This CDR3 contains 14 residues. Deletions cut 5 bases from V and 4 bases from J, with 11 bases between. The CDR3 coding sequence is TGTGCCAGCAGTCGTAGAGGTTATAATGAAAAACTGTTTTTT. Translation gives CASSRRGYNEKLFF.

The rearrangement joins TRBV5-1 to TRBJ2-3; unclear D gene. The germline V and J ends were trimmed by 0 bases and 6 bases, with 11 bases remaining between them. The CDR3 loop spans 14 amino acids. Germline-derived CDR1 and CDR2 are SGHRS and YFSETQ. The chain's CDR3 is CASSLDTLGDTQYF. CDR3 DNA: TGCGCCAGCAGCTTGGATACTTTGGGGGATACGCAGTATTTT. The whole variable domain, remainder taken from reference TRBV5-1 and TRBJ2-3, is KAGVTQTPRYLIKTRGQQVTLSCSPISGHRSVSWYQQTPGQGLQFLFEYFSETQRNKGNFPGRFSGRQFSNSRSEMNVSTLELGDSALYLCASSLDTLGDTQYFGPGTRLTVL.

This clone was found once. This chain joins TRBV2 and TRBJ1-4, with 7 bases that match TRBD1. J was trimmed by 4 bases and V by 6 bases; bases with no gene match: 5. The germline CDR1 and CDR2 sequences are SNHLY and FYNNEI. The CDR3 has 14 amino acids. This CDR3 is CASRGQEYNEKLFF. CDR3 nucleotides: TGTGCCAGCAGAGGACAGGAGTATAATGAAAAACTGTTTTTT.

The genes are TRBV30 and TRBJ2-5; 8 nucleotides align to TRBD1. CDR1 and CDR2 (germline): GTSNPN, SVGIG (reference sequence). The CDR3 contains 13 residues. With V trimmed by 0 bases and J by 11 bases, 8 bases remained unmatched. CDR3 bases: TGTGCCTGGAGTGTATCAGGGGGCTACCAGCAGTACTTC. Amino acids: CAWSVSGGYQQYF. Using reference TRBV30 and TRBJ2-5 for the parts outside the CDR3, the full variable domain is SQTIHQWPATLVQPVGSPLSLECTVEGTSNPNLYWYRQAAGRGLQLLFYSVGIGQISSEVPQNLSASRPQDRQFILSSKKLLLSDSGFYLCAWSVSGGYQQYFGPGTRLLVL.

The chain recombines TRBV30 with TRBJ2-7, with 9 bases matching TRBD2. With V trimmed by 0 bases and J by 3 bases, 6 bases remained unmatched. This CDR3 contains 15 residues. The germline V gene has CDR1 GTSNPN and CDR2 SVGIG (reference sequence). The CDR3 loop is CAWSVAVSGGYEQYF. Written as DNA, the CDR3 is TGTGCCTGGAGTGTAGCGGTTAGCGGGGGCTACGAGCAGTACTTC.

This clone was found once. The genes are TRBV5-1 and TRBJ2-5, with 11 bases fitting TRBD2. Per the germline V gene, CDR1 is SGHRS and CDR2 is YFSETQ. The CDR3 contains 18 residues. V lost 0 bases to trimming and J lost 6 bases; unmatched junction nucleotides: 13. CDR3 nucleotides: TGCGCCAGCAGCTTGGAGGTTAGCGGGGGGGCCGAGAGAAAGACCCAGTACTTC. This encodes CASSLEVSGGAERKTQYF.

V is TRBV2 and J is TRBJ2-7; D is possibly TRBD1 (5 bases). From germline, CDR1 is SNHLY and CDR2 FYNNEI. The V end was cut by 7 bases, the J end by 6 bases, with 13 bases between. CDR3 length: 12 residues. CDR3 protein: CASMAGLGEQYF. The CDR3 nucleotides are TGTGCCAGCATGGCAGGGTTGGGCGAGCAGTACTTC.

Of note for this clone: The same CDR3 is also encoded by other DNA sequences in this sample. V gene TRBV6-5 combines with J gene TRBJ2-7; 10 nucleotides line up with TRBD1. The V gene end was trimmed by 5 bases and the J gene end by 3 bases; junction bases not matched to a gene: 4. CDR1 and CDR2 from the germline V gene are MNHEY and SVGAGI. The CDR3 loop spans 14 amino acids. The CDR3 loop is CASSPRTGGYEQYF. The CDR3 DNA sequence: TGTGCCAGCAGTCCCCGGACAGGGGGCTACGAGCAGTACTTC.

This chain connects TRBV29-1 to TRBJ1-1, with D possibly matching TRBD1 (6 bases). Germline lookup yields CDR1 SQVTM and CDR2 ANQGSEA. CDR3 length: 15 amino acids. The V gene lost 4 bases and the J gene lost 5 bases, with 20 bases spanning the gap. In DNA form, the CDR3 reads TGCAGCGTTGGGATTAGGACAGTCTGGGGGACTGAAGCTTTCTTT. Its protein is CSVGIRTVWGTEAFF.

The sample holds one count of this clone. The V call is TRBV2, the J call TRBJ2-2; a weak D match, TRBD1 (7 bases). Germline V gene data show CDR1 as SNHLY and CDR2 as FYNNEI. CDR3 length equals 17 residues. The germline V and J ends were trimmed by 7 bases and 7 bases, with 25 bases remaining between them. The CDR3 bases are TGTGCCAGCACCGAGGAGGGGGCGCTTAGGAACGGCGGGGAGCTGTTTTTT. Residues: CASTEEGALRNGGELFF. Looking up the rest from reference TRBV2 and TRBJ2-2 gives the full variable domain: EPEVTQTPSHQVTQMGQEVILRCVPISNHLYFYWYRQILGQKVEFLVSFYNNEISEKSEIFDDQFSVERPDGSNFTLKIRSTKLEDSAMYFCASTEEGALRNGGELFFGEGSRLTVL.